The rows below give T cell receptor beta chains drawn from one sample of a study of shared clonotypes between healthy human individuals. Some clones are missing from TCRdb's copy, which holds only in-frame ones; the method was immunoSEQ multiplex PCR. The data show roughly 1.5 million clones, roughly 98% seen once. The sequencing sample was made of naive CD4+ T cells sorted from blood. The receptors stem from a man between 25 and 39 years old in good health. Each CDR3 is given with its conserved first and last residue. Each record gives: D gene, clone size, J gene, V gene, CDR3 protein, CDR3 DNA. A D gene is named only where the DNA matches it firmly. A clone size is listed for some rows: how often the clone was seen (once, few, many), or a class if it is expanded.

d_gene: TRBD2
abundance: .
j_gene: TRBJ2-7
v_gene: TRBV27
CDR3aa: CASSSLAASYEQYF
CDR3nt: TGTGCCAGCAGTTCACTAGCGGCCTCCTACGAGCAGTACTTC

d_gene: .
abundance: once
j_gene: TRBJ2-1
v_gene: TRBV7-9
CDR3aa: CASSLTEGPVNNEQFF
CDR3nt: TGTGCCAGCAGCTTGACTGAGGGACCCGTTAACAATGAGCAGTTCTTC

d_gene: TRBD2
abundance: .
j_gene: TRBJ2-1
v_gene: TRBV11-2
CDR3aa: CASSLWSGIYNEQFF
CDR3nt: TGTGCCAGCAGCCTCTGGAGCGGGATCTACAATGAGCAGTTCTTC

d_gene: .
abundance: .
j_gene: TRBJ2-2
v_gene: TRBV6-6
CDR3aa: CASSYGGTGELFF
CDR3nt: TGTGCCAGCAGTTACGGGGGCACCGGGGAGCTGTTTTTT

d_gene: .
abundance: .
j_gene: TRBJ1-2
v_gene: TRBV5-4
CDR3aa: CASSSLAVNYGYTF
CDR3nt: TGTGCCAGCAGCTCTTTGGCAGTAAACTATGGCTACACCTTC

d_gene: .
abundance: .
j_gene: TRBJ2-3
v_gene: TRBV5-4
CDR3aa: CASSPWASRDHTDTQYF
CDR3nt: TGTGCCAGCAGCCCCTGGGCCTCTCGCGACCACACAGATACGCAGTATTTT

d_gene: .
abundance: .
j_gene: TRBJ2-7
v_gene: TRBV9
CDR3aa: CASSVETPSGTHAYEQYF
CDR3nt: TGTGCCAGCAGCGTAGAGACTCCTTCCGGGACTCACGCCTACGAGCAGTACTTC

d_gene: .
abundance: once
j_gene: TRBJ2-7
v_gene: TRBV9
CDR3aa: CASSVGRSSRDEQYF
CDR3nt: TGTGCCAGCAGCGTTGGACGGAGTTCTAGGGACGAGCAGTACTTC

d_gene: TRBD1
abundance: .
j_gene: TRBJ2-7
v_gene: TRBV2
CDR3aa: CASRKDRERDEQYF
CDR3nt: TGTGCCAGCAGGAAAGACAGGGAGAGGGACGAGCAGTACTTC

d_gene: .
abundance: .
j_gene: TRBJ2-1
v_gene: TRBV30
CDR3aa: CAWSIPPLSIYEQFF
CDR3nt: TGTGCCTGGAGTATCCCCCCTCTTAGTATCTATGAGCAGTTCTTC

d_gene: .
abundance: .
j_gene: TRBJ2-7
v_gene: TRBV5-1
CDR3aa: CASSLDGGFEQYF
CDR3nt: TGCGCCAGCAGCTTGGACGGCGGTTTCGAGCAGTACTTC

d_gene: .
abundance: .
j_gene: TRBJ2-7
v_gene: TRBV12-5
CDR3aa: CASGFPRRGVYEQYF
CDR3nt: TGTGCTAGTGGTTTCCCCCGCCGGGGAGTCTACGAGCAGTACTTC

d_gene: .
abundance: .
j_gene: TRBJ2-2
v_gene: TRBV18
CDR3aa: CASTGSGELFF
CDR3nt: TGTGCCAGCACGGGCTCCGGGGAGCTGTTTTTT

d_gene: TRBD2
abundance: .
j_gene: TRBJ2-1
v_gene: TRBV30
CDR3aa: CAWTVLGREGRNEQFF
CDR3nt: TGTGCCTGGACCGTACTGGGGCGGGAGGGCCGCAATGAGCAGTTCTTC

d_gene: .
abundance: .
j_gene: TRBJ2-1
v_gene: TRBV4-3
CDR3aa: CASSQATSPRNEQFF
CDR3nt: TGCGCCAGCAGCCAAGCAACGTCCCCGAGGAATGAGCAGTTCTTC

d_gene: .
abundance: once
j_gene: TRBJ2-4
v_gene: TRBV6-5
CDR3aa: CASSSPGLINIQYF
CDR3nt: TGTGCCAGCAGTTCCCCGGGACTGATAAACATTCAGTACTTC

d_gene: TRBD1
abundance: .
j_gene: TRBJ1-2
v_gene: TRBV7-9
CDR3aa: CASSTDRGRGYGYTF
CDR3nt: TGTGCCAGCAGCACTGACAGGGGGCGAGGCTATGGCTACACCTTC

d_gene: .
abundance: .
j_gene: TRBJ2-1
v_gene: TRBV6-5
CDR3aa: CASSMGTSRNEQFF
CDR3nt: TGTGCCAGCAGCATGGGTACTAGTCGGAATGAGCAGTTCTTC

d_gene: .
abundance: .
j_gene: TRBJ2-7
v_gene: TRBV27
CDR3aa: CASSRTGPNYEQYF
CDR3nt: TGTGCCAGCAGTCGAACAGGGCCCAACTACGAGCAGTACTTC

d_gene: .
abundance: once
j_gene: TRBJ2-7
v_gene: TRBV10-3
CDR3aa: CAQGEGYEQYF
CDR3nt: TGTGCCCAAGGCGAGGGTTACGAGCAGTACTTC

d_gene: TRBD1
abundance: .
j_gene: TRBJ1-1
v_gene: TRBV5-6
CDR3aa: CASSQFDRGNTEAFF
CDR3nt: TGTGCCAGCAGCCAGTTCGACAGGGGGAACACTGAAGCTTTCTTT

d_gene: TRBD2
abundance: .
j_gene: TRBJ2-1
v_gene: TRBV5-6
CDR3aa: CASSSTSGTYNEQFF
CDR3nt: TGTGCCAGCAGCTCCACTAGCGGGACTTACAATGAGCAGTTCTTC

d_gene: TRBD2
abundance: .
j_gene: TRBJ2-2
v_gene: TRBV27
CDR3aa: CASSFIAGRGTGELFF
CDR3nt: TGTGCCAGCAGTTTCATAGCGGGACGCGGCACCGGGGAGCTGTTTTTT

d_gene: .
abundance: once
j_gene: TRBJ1-5
v_gene: TRBV6-5
CDR3aa: CASSPGQGPNQPQHF
CDR3nt: TGTGCCAGCAGTCCAGGACAAGGACCCAATCAGCCCCAGCATTTT

d_gene: .
abundance: .
j_gene: TRBJ1-4
v_gene: TRBV5-1
CDR3aa: CASSPNSDEKLFF
CDR3nt: TGCGCCAGCAGCCCAAACTCCGATGAAAAACTGTTTTTT

d_gene: .
abundance: .
j_gene: TRBJ1-4
v_gene: TRBV18
CDR3aa: CASSPLSVGNEKLFF
CDR3nt: TGTGCCAGCTCACCATTATCAGTTGGTAATGAAAAACTGTTTTTT

d_gene: TRBD1
abundance: .
j_gene: TRBJ1-2
v_gene: TRBV5-1
CDR3aa: CASSFSGTGDYGYTF
CDR3nt: TGCGCCAGCAGCTTTTCCGGGACAGGGGACTATGGCTACACCTTC

d_gene: .
abundance: .
j_gene: TRBJ2-7
v_gene: TRBV28
CDR3aa: CASSFWGTSYEQYF
CDR3nt: TGTGCCAGCAGTTTTTGGGGAACATCCTACGAGCAGTACTTC

d_gene: .
abundance: .
j_gene: TRBJ2-6
v_gene: TRBV5-4
CDR3aa: CASSQGTGLTSGANVLTF
CDR3nt: TGTGCCAGCAGTCAGGGGACGGGACTGACCTCTGGGGCCAACGTCCTGACTTTC

d_gene: .
abundance: .
j_gene: TRBJ1-2
v_gene: TRBV18
CDR3aa: CASSSIIGGYTF
CDR3nt: TGTGCCAGCTCATCTATTATTGGTGGCTACACCTTC

d_gene: TRBD2
abundance: .
j_gene: TRBJ2-3
v_gene: TRBV4-3
CDR3aa: CASSQDATSGRTGTQYF
CDR3nt: TGCGCCAGCAGCCAAGATGCCACTAGCGGGAGGACGGGTACGCAGTATTTT

d_gene: .
abundance: .
j_gene: TRBJ1-1
v_gene: TRBV20-1
CDR3aa: CSASGAEAFF
CDR3nt: TGCAGTGCTAGCGGGGCTGAAGCTTTCTTT

d_gene: TRBD1
abundance: .
j_gene: TRBJ2-1
v_gene: TRBV29-1
CDR3aa: CSVAQQGGYNEQFF
CDR3nt: TGCAGCGTTGCTCAACAGGGGGGATACAATGAGCAGTTCTTC